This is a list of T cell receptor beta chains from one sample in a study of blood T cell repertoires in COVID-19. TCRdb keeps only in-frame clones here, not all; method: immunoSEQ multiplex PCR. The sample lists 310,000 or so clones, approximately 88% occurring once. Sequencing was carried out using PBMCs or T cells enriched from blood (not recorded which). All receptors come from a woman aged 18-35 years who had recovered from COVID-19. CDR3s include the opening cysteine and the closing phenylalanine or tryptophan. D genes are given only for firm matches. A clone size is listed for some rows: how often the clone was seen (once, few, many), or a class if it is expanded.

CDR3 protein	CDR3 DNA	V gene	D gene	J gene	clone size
CASSLRSTGAYEQYF	TGTGCCAGCAGCTTGAGGTCTACAGGAGCCTACGAGCAGTACTTC	TRBV5-4	NA	TRBJ2-7	NA
CASSPTSGISTDTQYF	TGTGCCAGCTCACCTACTAGCGGTATTAGCACAGATACGCAGTATTTT	TRBV18	TRBD2	TRBJ2-3	NA
CASSQTGTDNSPLHF	TGTGCCAGCAGCCAGACCGGGACAGACAATTCACCCCTCCACTTT	TRBV7-3	TRBD1	TRBJ1-6	NA
CASSPSYNSPLHF	TGTGCCAGCAGCCCATCCTATAATTCACCCCTCCACTTT	TRBV28	NA	TRBJ1-6	NA
CASSLSHAEAFF	TGTGCCAGCAGCCTTAGTCACGCTGAAGCTTTCTTT	TRBV3-1/TRBV3-2	NA	TRBJ1-1	NA
CATSRDRGHSPEDTF	TGTGCCACCAGCAGAGATAGGGGACACTCGCCGGAGGACACCTTC	TRBV15	NA	TRBJ1-2	NA
CASSLDSQETQYF	TGTGCCAGCAGCTTGGACAGCCAAGAGACCCAGTACTTC	TRBV7-9	NA	TRBJ2-5	NA
CASSLRVSGGTDTQYF	TGTGCCAGCAGCTTGAGGGTTAGCGGGGGCACAGATACGCAGTATTTT	TRBV5-4	TRBD2	TRBJ2-3	NA
CASSEKQGRRTGELFF	TGCGCCAGCAGCGAAAAACAGGGGAGGAGAACCGGGGAGCTGTTTTTT	TRBV5-1	NA	TRBJ2-2	NA
CASSLTVRTDTQYF	TGTGCCAGCAGCTTAACAGTGCGCACAGATACGCAGTATTTT	TRBV7-9	NA	TRBJ2-3	NA
CASSLITNSNQPQHF	TGTGCCAGCAGCTTGATTACAAATAGCAATCAGCCCCAGCATTTT	TRBV7-2	NA	TRBJ1-5	NA
CAWSAGTVGNTIYF	TGTGCCTGGAGTGCCGGGACTGTTGGAAACACCATATATTTT	TRBV30	NA	TRBJ1-3	NA
CASSFSGGADTQYF	TGTGCCAGCAGCTTTAGCGGGGGAGCAGATACGCAGTATTTT	TRBV7-3	TRBD2	TRBJ2-3	NA
CASSVAYRGDEQFF	TGTGCCAGCAGCGTGGCTTACAGGGGCGATGAGCAGTTCTTC	TRBV9	TRBD1	TRBJ2-1	many
CASSLKGGRADTQYF	TGTGCCAGCAGCTTAAAGGGGGGGCGTGCAGATACGCAGTATTTT	TRBV7-9	NA	TRBJ2-3	NA
CASSAGGPVGGYTF	TGTGCCAGTAGCGCAGGGGGCCCTGTGGGTGGCTACACCTTC	TRBV19	TRBD1	TRBJ1-2	NA
CSASRGGSDQPQHF	TGCAGTGCTAGTAGGGGGGGCTCGGATCAGCCCCAGCATTTT	TRBV20-1	NA	TRBJ1-5	NA
CASTAGGRGANVLTF	TGTGCCAGTACAGCAGGGGGGAGAGGGGCCAACGTCCTGACTTTC	TRBV19	NA	TRBJ2-6	NA
CASSEAGGSGNTIYF	TGTGCCAGCAGCGAGGCAGGGGGCTCGGGAAACACCATATATTTT	TRBV7-9	TRBD1	TRBJ1-3	few
CASSLARVGEAFF	TGCGCCAGCAGCTTGGCCAGGGTTGGTGAAGCTTTCTTT	TRBV5-1	NA	TRBJ1-1	NA
CATSRREDTYYGYTF	TGTGCCACCAGCAGACGAGAAGACACTTACTATGGCTACACCTTC	TRBV15	NA	TRBJ1-2	NA
CSVDSGTGTRSGYTF	TGCAGCGTAGACTCCGGGACAGGGACCCGATCTGGCTACACCTTC	TRBV29-1	TRBD1	TRBJ1-2	NA
CSPADTDTQYF	TGCAGCCCGGCGGACACAGATACGCAGTATTTT	TRBV20-1	NA	TRBJ2-3	NA
CASSLTGARFYEQYF	TGTGCCAGCAGCTTAACAGGGGCGCGATTCTACGAGCAGTACTTC	TRBV7-3	NA	TRBJ2-7	NA
CASSLARIRHQPQHF	TGTGCCAGCAGTTTAGCTAGAATAAGGCATCAGCCCCAGCATTTT	TRBV28	NA	TRBJ1-5	NA
CASSSLQQGPYNEQFF	TGCGCCAGCAGCTCCTTACAACAGGGACCTTACAATGAGCAGTTCTTC	TRBV5-1	NA	TRBJ2-1	NA
CASSLERVAVGELFF	TGTGCCAGCAGCTTGGAGCGGGTAGCGGTCGGGGAGCTGTTTTTT	TRBV5-8	NA	TRBJ2-2	once
CASSGFGLVTGELFF	TGTGCCAGCAGTGGGTTTGGGCTGGTAACCGGGGAGCTGTTTTTT	TRBV6-2/TRBV6-3	NA	TRBJ2-2	NA
CASSTSSREQYF	TGTGCCAGTAGTACTTCTTCGAGGGAGCAGTACTTC	TRBV19	NA	TRBJ2-7	NA
CATSPGTNTGELFF	TGTGCCACCAGCCCGGGAACGAACACCGGGGAGCTGTTTTTT	TRBV15	NA	TRBJ2-2	NA
CASSFGRGATGEQYF	TGTGCCAGCAGTTTTGGCAGGGGGGCAACCGGCGAGCAGTACTTC	TRBV27	NA	TRBJ2-7	once
CASSQDPTGNYGYTF	TGTGCCAGCAGCCAAGACCCCACAGGGAACTATGGCTACACCTTC	TRBV3-1/TRBV3-2	NA	TRBJ1-2	NA
CATETGQNNSPLHF	TGTGCCACTGAAACGGGACAGAATAATTCACCCCTCCACTTT	TRBV10-3	TRBD1	TRBJ1-6	NA
CASSVSWNRLNTEAFF	TGTGCCAGCAGCGTAAGTTGGAACAGGCTGAACACTGAAGCTTTCTTT	TRBV9	NA	TRBJ1-1	few
CASSLTGTGQVTF	TGCGCCAGCAGTTTGACAGGGACAGGGCAGGTCACCTTC	TRBV5-1	TRBD1	TRBJ1-2	NA
CASSLGQGYSNQPQHF	TGTGCCAGCAGCTTGGGGCAGGGCTATAGCAATCAGCCCCAGCATTTT	TRBV5-6	NA	TRBJ1-5	NA
CASSRPLATEAFF	TGTGCCAGCAGTCGTCCGTTGGCCACTGAAGCTTTCTTT	TRBV28	NA	TRBJ1-1	NA
CASSQRYGTARIINYGYTF	TGTGCCAGCAGCCAACGCTACGGGACAGCTAGAATAATCAACTATGGCTACACCTTC	TRBV3-1/TRBV3-2	TRBD1	TRBJ1-2	few
CASSLLTGSWGYEQYF	TGTGCCAGCAGCTTACTGACAGGATCTTGGGGGTACGAGCAGTACTTC	TRBV7-9	NA	TRBJ2-7	NA
CASSLASSGRAYEQYF	TGTGCCAGCAGCTTAGCTTCTAGCGGGAGGGCCTACGAGCAGTACTTC	TRBV7-2	TRBD2	TRBJ2-7	NA
CASSPWGREEAFF	TGTGCCAGCAGCCCCTGGGGCAGAGAGGAAGCTTTCTTT	TRBV7-9	NA	TRBJ1-1	few
CAFWEGRRDTEAFF	TGTGCCTTCTGGGAGGGAAGAAGGGACACTGAAGCTTTCTTT	TRBV30	NA	TRBJ1-1	NA
CASSLSQGASNQPQHF	TGTGCCAGCAGTTTATCCCAGGGGGCGAGCAATCAGCCCCAGCATTTT	TRBV28	TRBD1	TRBJ1-5	NA
CASSIFGRALENEQFF	TGTGCCAGTAGTATCTTCGGGAGGGCCCTTGAAAATGAGCAGTTCTTC	TRBV19	TRBD2	TRBJ2-1	once
CSVESDRPYEQYF	TGCAGCGTTGAGTCGGACAGGCCCTACGAGCAGTACTTC	TRBV29-1	TRBD1	TRBJ2-7	NA
CASSYPGQWTPLYNSPLHF	TGTGCCAGCAGTTACCCGGGACAGTGGACTCCGTTATATAATTCACCCCTCCACTTT	TRBV6-2/TRBV6-3	TRBD1	TRBJ1-6	NA
CATSGTSGRSYEQYF	TGTGCCACCAGCGGCACTAGCGGGAGATCCTACGAGCAGTACTTC	TRBV15	TRBD2	TRBJ2-7	NA
CASRLAGGTAYEQYF	TGCGCCAGCCGACTAGCGGGGGGGACAGCCTACGAGCAGTACTTC	TRBV10-2	TRBD2	TRBJ2-7	NA
CASGRETQYF	TGTGCCAGCGGCCGTGAGACCCAGTACTTC	TRBV7-2	NA	TRBJ2-5	NA
CASTTRNQETQYF	TGTGCCAGCACCACGCGGAACCAAGAGACCCAGTACTTC	TRBV2	NA	TRBJ2-5	NA
CSVDDRGVYGYTF	TGCAGCGTTGACGACAGGGGCGTCTATGGCTACACCTTC	TRBV29-1	TRBD1	TRBJ1-2	NA
CASSLGQGNGELFF	TGTGCCAGCAGCTTAGGGCAGGGCAACGGGGAGCTGTTTTTT	TRBV7-3	NA	TRBJ2-2	NA
CASSLLTVTNEQFF	TGTGCCAGCAGTCTACTCACCGTTACTAATGAGCAGTTCTTC	TRBV27	NA	TRBJ2-1	NA
CASSDGQFTDTQYF	TGCGCCAGCAGTGATGGACAGTTCACAGATACGCAGTATTTT	TRBV10-1	NA	TRBJ2-3	few
CASSLQGNYGYTF	TGTGCCAGCAGCCTACAGGGGAACTATGGCTACACCTTC	TRBV5-4	TRBD1	TRBJ1-2	NA
CASSLKDRWGEAFF	TGTGCCAGCAGCTTAAAAGACAGGTGGGGTGAAGCTTTCTTT	TRBV7-9	NA	TRBJ1-1	NA
CASSPGQKNTEAFF	TGTGCCAGCAGTCCGGGACAGAAGAACACTGAAGCTTTCTTT	TRBV6-5	TRBD1	TRBJ1-1	NA
CATRGRGGPYNEQFF	TGTGCCACCCGGGGGCGGGGGGGCCCCTACAATGAGCAGTTCTTC	TRBV7-2	TRBD2	TRBJ2-1	NA
CSVALGAGEIQDNEQFF	TGCAGCGTCGCCCTGGGGGCGGGAGAGATTCAGGACAATGAGCAGTTCTTC	TRBV29-1	NA	TRBJ2-1	NA